This T cell receptor beta chain was profiled in a study of blood T cell repertoires in COVID-19. Profiling relied on immunoSEQ multiplex PCR, and the TCRdb table lists in-frame clones only, not all of them. Of about 250,000 clones in the sample, around 84% were seen once. Recruits, aged 18 to 89 years, lived in around 24 US areas. Cohort assignment relied on participant-reported clinical history. What the recovered Cohort 3 donors had was two negative PCRs, clearance, or symptom resolution. The origin of this receptor is a man younger than 35 who had recovered from COVID-19. The material sequenced was PBMCs or T cells enriched from blood (not recorded which).

The CDR3, as DNA: TGTGCCAGCAGTTCGACAGGGGGCCGACCCACAGATACGCAGTATTTT. Amino acid sequence: CASSSTGGRPTDTQYF. J is TRBJ2-3 and V is TRBV28; 10 bases fit TRBD1. Germline-derived CDR1 and CDR2 are MDHEN and SYDVKM. V lost 4 bases, J lost 2 bases, and 6 bases stayed unmatched. The CDR3 totals 16 residues.